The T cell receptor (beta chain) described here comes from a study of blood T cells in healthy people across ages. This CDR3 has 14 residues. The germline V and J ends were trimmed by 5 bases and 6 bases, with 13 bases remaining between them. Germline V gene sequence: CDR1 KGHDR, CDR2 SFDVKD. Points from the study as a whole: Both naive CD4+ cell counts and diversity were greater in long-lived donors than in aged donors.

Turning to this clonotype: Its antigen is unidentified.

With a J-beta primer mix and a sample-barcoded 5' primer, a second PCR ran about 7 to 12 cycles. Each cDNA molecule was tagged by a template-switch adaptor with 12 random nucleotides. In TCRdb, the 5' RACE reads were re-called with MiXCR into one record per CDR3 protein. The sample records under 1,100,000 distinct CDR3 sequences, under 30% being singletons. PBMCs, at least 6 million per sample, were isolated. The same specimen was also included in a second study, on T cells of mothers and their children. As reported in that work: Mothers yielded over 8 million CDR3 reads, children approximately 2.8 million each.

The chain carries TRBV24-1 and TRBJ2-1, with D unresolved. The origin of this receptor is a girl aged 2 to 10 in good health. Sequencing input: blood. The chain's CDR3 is CATSGWRLSNEQFF. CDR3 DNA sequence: TGTGCCACCAGTGGTTGGCGGCTATCCAATGAGCAGTTCTTC.